The rows below give T cell receptor beta chains drawn from one sample of a study of blood T cell repertoires in COVID-19. The method was immunoSEQ multiplex PCR; TCRdb's version includes in-frame clones alone and lacks a portion of them. The data hold roughly 100,000 clones, with 84% observed a single time. Sequenced: peripheral blood. These TCRs come from a man aged 35 to 55 with active or convalescent COVID-19. The CDR3 runs from the conserved cysteine through the conserved F or W. D genes are given only for firm matches. The size field is filled for only some rows; it gives once, few, many or a size class.

D gene,J gene,V gene,clone size,CDR3 protein,CDR3 DNA
NA,TRBJ1-2,TRBV24-1,once,CATSDENYGYTF,TGTGCCACCAGTGATGAGAACTATGGCTACACCTTC
TRBD1,TRBJ1-5,TRBV6-6,NA,CASSLNRGSDQPQHF,TGTGCCAGCAGTTTGAACAGGGGTTCGGATCAGCCCCAGCATTTT
NA,TRBJ2-5,TRBV6-1,NA,CASSEQGRYWTARETQYF,TGTGCCAGCAGTGAACAGGGGAGATATTGGACTGCTCGCGAGACCCAGTACTTC
NA,TRBJ1-1,TRBV2,NA,CASATLPYRVENTEAFF,TGTGCCAGCGCAACTCTGCCCTACAGGGTAGAGAACACTGAAGCTTTCTTT
NA,TRBJ1-1,TRBV3-1/TRBV3-2,NA,CASSQGAATEAFF,TGTGCCAGCAGCCAGGGGGCCGCCACTGAAGCTTTCTTT
TRBD1,TRBJ2-7,TRBV30,NA,CAWTAGDRGHEQYF,TGTGCCTGGACCGCCGGGGACAGGGGCCACGAGCAGTACTTC
NA,TRBJ1-5,TRBV7-2,NA,CASSLAPAPNQPQHF,TGTGCCAGCAGCTTAGCTCCCGCGCCCAATCAGCCCCAGCATTTT
TRBD1,TRBJ2-7,TRBV6-5,NA,CASSYRDRGSYEQYF,TGTGCCAGCAGTTACCGGGACAGGGGAAGCTACGAGCAGTACTTC
TRBD1,TRBJ2-5,TRBV30,NA,CAWGALRPGGETQYF,TGTGCCTGGGGGGCCCTCAGGCCAGGGGGAGAGACCCAGTACTTC
TRBD1,TRBJ1-2,TRBV5-4,NA,CASSRQGDYGYTF,TGTGCCAGCAGCCGACAGGGAGATTATGGCTACACCTTC
NA,TRBJ1-2,TRBV14,NA,CASSQEEGTNYGYTF,TGTGCCAGCAGCCAAGAAGAGGGTACGAACTATGGCTACACCTTC
NA,TRBJ2-3,TRBV10-3,NA,CAISEAVISGDTQYF,TGTGCCATCAGTGAGGCCGTGATCTCGGGGGATACGCAGTATTTT
TRBD2,TRBJ2-3,TRBV11-2,NA,CASSLVAGGTDTQYF,TGTGCCAGCAGCTTAGTCGCGGGGGGCACAGATACGCAGTATTTT
NA,TRBJ2-3,TRBV18,NA,CASSPARGTDTQYF,TGTGCCAGCTCACCAGCTCGAGGAACAGATACGCAGTATTTT
TRBD1,TRBJ2-7,TRBV7-2,NA,CASRHGQGLKEQYF,TGTGCCAGCAGGCATGGACAGGGGCTAAAAGAGCAGTACTTC
TRBD1,TRBJ1-1,TRBV11-2,NA,CASSQTGGFTEAFF,TGTGCCAGCAGCCAGACAGGGGGCTTTACTGAAGCTTTCTTT
NA,TRBJ1-2,TRBV2,few,CASSVARRAPNAGYTF,TGTGCCAGCAGTGTGGCGCGCAGGGCCCCTAATGCAGGCTACACCTTC